This T cell receptor (beta chain) originates from a study of cytomegalovirus exposure and HLA in healthy donors. For the study at large: Of more than 350 genotyped donors, about 81% clustered with self-reported Caucasian donors. Overall study results and limits: Donors belonging to an Asian-associated ancestry cluster reportedly showed fewer N-insertions in productive TCRs than the 666-donor mean, according to what a later analysis found. Apparent HLA restriction characterized most CMV-associated TCR beta chains in a later analysis. Rarity held for most TCR sequences, but there were some public TCRs that occurred in many donors.

Notes on this clone: As yet, its antigen is unknown.

13 Jbeta primers and 60 Vbeta primers were used for the PCR. Assay: immunoSEQ multiplex PCR; the TCRdb copy retains only in-frame clones and omits some. The top ten clones hold about 1.5% of a sample with about 140,000 clones, approximately 60% of them seen once. The germline V and J ends were trimmed by 6 bases and 2 bases, with 14 bases remaining between them. Per the germline V gene, CDR1 is MNHEY and CDR2 is SVGAGI. This CDR3 contains 14 residues. The sequenced sample consisted of PBMCs. This sequence was found in a human donor in good health. The chain combines TRBV6-5 with TRBJ2-7, with D possibly being TRBD2 (5 bases). CDR3 sequence reads: CASRETSAPYEQYF. The CDR3 bases are TGTGCCAGCAGGGAAACTAGTGCCCCCTACGAGCAGTACTTC.